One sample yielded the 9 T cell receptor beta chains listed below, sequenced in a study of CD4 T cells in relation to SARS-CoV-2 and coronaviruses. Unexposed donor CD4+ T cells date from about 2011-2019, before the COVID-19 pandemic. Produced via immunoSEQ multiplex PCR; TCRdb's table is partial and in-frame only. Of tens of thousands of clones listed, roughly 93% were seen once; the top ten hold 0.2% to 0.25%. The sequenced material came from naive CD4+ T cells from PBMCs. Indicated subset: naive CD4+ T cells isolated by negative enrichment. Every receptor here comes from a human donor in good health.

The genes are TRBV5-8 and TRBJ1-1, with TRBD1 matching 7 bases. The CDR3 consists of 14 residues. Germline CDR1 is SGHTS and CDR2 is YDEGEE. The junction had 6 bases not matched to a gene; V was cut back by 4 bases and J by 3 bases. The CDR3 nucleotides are TGTGCCAGCAGCGAGACAGGGTTCGACACTGAAGCTTTCTTT. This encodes CASSETGFDTEAFF. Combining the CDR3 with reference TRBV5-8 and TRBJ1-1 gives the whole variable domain EAGVTQSPTHLIKTRGQQATLRCSPISGHTSVYWYQQALGLGLQFLLWYDEGEERNRGNFPPRFSGRQFPNYSSELNVNALELEDSALYLCASSETGFDTEAFFGQGTRLTVV.

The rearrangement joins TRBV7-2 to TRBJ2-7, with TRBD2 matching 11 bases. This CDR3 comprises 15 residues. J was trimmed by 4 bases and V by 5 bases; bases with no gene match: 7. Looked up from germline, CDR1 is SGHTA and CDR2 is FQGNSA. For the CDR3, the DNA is TGTGCCAGCAGCCATACTAGCGGGAGAGTTTACGAGCAGTACTTC. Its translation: CASSHTSGRVYEQYF.

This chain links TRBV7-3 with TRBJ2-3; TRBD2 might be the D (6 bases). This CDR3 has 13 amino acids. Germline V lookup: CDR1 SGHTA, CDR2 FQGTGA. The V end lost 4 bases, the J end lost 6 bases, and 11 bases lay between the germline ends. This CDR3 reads CASSSGLPDTQYF. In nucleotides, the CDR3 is TGTGCCAGCAGCTCAGGACTACCCGATACGCAGTATTTT.

CDR3 residues: CASLHWTGETQYF. CDR3 DNA: TGTGCCAGCCTCCATTGGACAGGAGAGACCCAGTACTTC. The J gene is TRBJ2-5, the V gene TRBV25-1, with TRBD1 matching over 7 bases. CDR3 length: 13 residues. Germline V gives CDR1 MGHDK, CDR2 SYGVNS. V lost 8 bases, J lost 4 bases, and 7 bases stayed unmatched.

Here the CDR3 DNA reads TGTGCCATCAGAGCAGGGGGCGCGGGCACTGAAGCTTTCTTT. Amino acid sequence: CAIRAGGAGTEAFF. V and J are TRBV10-3 and TRBJ1-1; 8 bases line up with TRBD1. V lost 6 bases and J lost 4; bases outside the gene matches: 7. The CDR3 covers 14 residues. Germline assignment: CDR1 ENHRY and CDR2 SYGVKD.

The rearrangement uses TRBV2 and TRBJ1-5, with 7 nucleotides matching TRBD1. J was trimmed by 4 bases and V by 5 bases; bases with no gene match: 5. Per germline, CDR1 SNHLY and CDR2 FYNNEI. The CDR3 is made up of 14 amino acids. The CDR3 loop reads CASSQDRVNQPQHF. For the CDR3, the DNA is TGTGCCAGCAGTCAAGACAGGGTAAATCAGCCCCAGCATTTT.

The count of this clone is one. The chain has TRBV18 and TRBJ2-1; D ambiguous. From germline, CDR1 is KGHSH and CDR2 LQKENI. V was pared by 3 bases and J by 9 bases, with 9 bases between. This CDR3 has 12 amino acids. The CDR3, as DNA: TGTGCCAGCTCACCCCTATCCAGTGAGCAGTTCTTC. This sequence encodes CASSPLSSEQFF.

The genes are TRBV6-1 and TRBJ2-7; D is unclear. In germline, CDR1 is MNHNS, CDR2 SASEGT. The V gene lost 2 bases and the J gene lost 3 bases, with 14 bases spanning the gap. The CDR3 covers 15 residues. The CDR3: CASSELLGNCYEQYF. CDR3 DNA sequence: TGTGCCAGCAGTGAACTTCTGGGAAATTGCTACGAGCAGTACTTC.

The CDR3 coding sequence is TGTGCCAGCTCTCCGGCGATCACTGAAGCTTTCTTT. Its translation is CASSPAITEAFF. The V call is TRBV18, the J call TRBJ1-1; no clear D gene. CDR1 and CDR2 (germline): KGHSH, LQKENI. The CDR3 extends over 12 amino acids. The germline V and J ends were trimmed by 6 bases and 4 bases, with 9 bases remaining between them.